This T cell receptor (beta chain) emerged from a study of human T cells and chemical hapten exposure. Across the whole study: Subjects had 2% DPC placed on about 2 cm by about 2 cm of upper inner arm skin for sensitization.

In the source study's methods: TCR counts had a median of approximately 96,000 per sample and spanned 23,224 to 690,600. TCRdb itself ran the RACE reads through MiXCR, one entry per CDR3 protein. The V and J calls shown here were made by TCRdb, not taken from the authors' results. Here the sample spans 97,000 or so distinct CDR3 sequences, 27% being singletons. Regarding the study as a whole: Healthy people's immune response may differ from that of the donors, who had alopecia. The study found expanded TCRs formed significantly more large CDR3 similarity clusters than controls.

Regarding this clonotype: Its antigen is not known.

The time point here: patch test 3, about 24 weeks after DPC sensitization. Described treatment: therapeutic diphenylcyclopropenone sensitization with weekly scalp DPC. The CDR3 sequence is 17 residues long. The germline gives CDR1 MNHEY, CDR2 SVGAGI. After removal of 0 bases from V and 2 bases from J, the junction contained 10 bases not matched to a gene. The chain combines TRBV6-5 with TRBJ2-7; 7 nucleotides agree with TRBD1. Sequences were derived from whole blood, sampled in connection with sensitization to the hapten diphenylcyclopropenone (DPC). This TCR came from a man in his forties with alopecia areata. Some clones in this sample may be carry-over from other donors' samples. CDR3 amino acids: CASSYSTPGTVTYEQYF. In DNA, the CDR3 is TGTGCCAGCAGTTACTCGACTCCCGGGACAGTTACCTACGAGCAGTACTTC.